The 25 T cell receptor beta chains given below trace back to one sample, sequenced in a study of T cell responses to AZD1222 COVID-19 vaccine. Repertoires were generated with immunoSEQ multiplex PCR, while TCRdb's copy carries only in-frame clones and drops some. The sample shows approximately 140,000 clones, 90% of them seen only once. Specimen: peripheral blood, collected 28 days after the second AZD1222 dose. Receptors were obtained from an adult who received the AZD1222 COVID-19 vaccine.

This clone was detected only once. In DNA form, the CDR3 reads TGTGCCACCAGTCGCGACAGGAGCTCCTATAATTCACCCCTCCACTTT. Translated: CATSRDRSSYNSPLHF. This rearrangement joins TRBV15 to TRBJ1-6; tentatively, D is TRBD1 (6 bases). CDR1 and CDR2 (germline): LNHNV, YYDKDF (reference sequence). This CDR3 is 16 amino acids long. The ends were cut back, 6 bases at V and 0 bases at J, with 12 bases in the middle.

The chain combines TRBV28 with TRBJ1-5; 7 bases align to TRBD1. The junction had 8 bases not matched to a gene; V was cut back by 6 bases and J by 9 bases. The germline V gene has CDR1 MDHEN and CDR2 SYDVKM. The CDR3 sequence is 13 residues long. Here the CDR3 DNA reads TGTGCCAGCAGAAACAGGGGCAGGGGGCCCCAGCATTTT. Translation: CASRNRGRGPQHF.

The V gene is TRBV5-8, the J gene TRBJ2-2, with D maybe TRBD2 (5 bases). Per the germline V gene, CDR1 is SGHTS and CDR2 is YDEGEE. The CDR3 sequence is 14 residues long. Between the trimmed V and J ends, which lost 3 bases and 2 bases, there was a span of 8 bases. The CDR3 bases are TGTGCCAGCAGCTCCAGACTAAACACCGGGGAGCTGTTTTTT. This translates into CASSSRLNTGELFF. Full variable domain (remainder filled in from reference TRBV5-8 and TRBJ2-2): EAGVTQSPTHLIKTRGQQATLRCSPISGHTSVYWYQQALGLGLQFLLWYDEGEERNRGNFPPRFSGRQFPNYSSELNVNALELEDSALYLCASSSRLNTGELFFGEGSRLTVL.

This sequence joins TRBV5-1 and TRBJ2-7; 8 bases are shared with TRBD2. There are 18 residues in the CDR3. With V trimmed by 3 bases and J by 4 bases, 18 bases remained unmatched. Germline loops: CDR1 SGHRS, CDR2 YFSETQ. The CDR3 reads CASSSPLGGRQALYEQYF. The CDR3, as DNA: TGCGCCAGCAGCTCCCCTTTGGGCGGGAGGCAAGCTTTGTACGAGCAGTACTTC.

This clone was seen more than once but under ten times. V gene TRBV18 combines with J gene TRBJ1-5; D unclear. This CDR3 has 14 amino acids. Germline loops: CDR1 KGHSH, CDR2 LQKENI. Trimming cost V 3 bases and J 4 bases, with 10 bases left between them. The CDR3 sequence is CASSPDGLNQPQHF. The CDR3, as DNA: TGTGCCAGCTCACCGGACGGATTAAATCAGCCCCAGCATTTT.

The chain joins TRBV29-1 to TRBJ2-5, with 7 bases lining up with TRBD2. J was trimmed by 2 bases and V by 7 bases; bases with no gene match: 7. Germline V gene sequence: CDR1 SQVTM, CDR2 ANQGSEA. The CDR3 loop spans 13 amino acids. The CDR3, as DNA: TGCAGCGCTTCGATAGCGGGTCAAGAGACCCAGTACTTC. Amino acid sequence: CSASIAGQETQYF.

V is TRBV12-3 or TRBV12-4 and J is TRBJ1-2, with D uncertain. The CDR3 totals 11 residues. Trimming shortened V by 5 bases and J by 8 bases, and 9 bases separated the two germline ends. CDR3 sequence reads: CASSPGLGYTF. The CDR3 DNA reads as TGTGCCAGCAGTCCCGGGTTGGGCTACACCTTC.

V is TRBV9 and J is TRBJ1-1; possible D gene TRBD1, 5 bases. Germline loops: CDR1 SGDLS, CDR2 YYNGEE. There are 16 residues in the CDR3. With 0 bases removed from V and 0 bases from J, the gap between germline ends came to 12 bases. In DNA, the CDR3 is TGTGCCAGCAGCGTAGACCCAGGGCCCATGAACACTGAAGCTTTCTTT. Translating it yields CASSVDPGPMNTEAFF.

About this clone: Other DNA sequences in the sample encode the same CDR3. The chain has TRBV4-2 and TRBJ1-2, with D unclear. The CDR3 consists of 14 residues. The V gene lost 0 bases and the J gene lost 2 bases, with 7 bases spanning the gap. CDR1 is LGHNA, CDR2 YNFKEQ, per germline. CDR3 loop: CASSQEGGNYGYTF. The CDR3 DNA follows: TGTGCCAGCAGCCAAGAAGGCGGGAACTATGGCTACACCTTC.

The genes are TRBV7-3 and TRBJ2-6; D not resolved. CDR1 is SGHTA, CDR2 FQGTGA, per germline. This CDR3 comprises 15 residues. V was shortened by 0 bases and J by 2 bases, with 5 bases between the two germline ends. This chain's CDR3 is CASSLTAAGANVLTF. The DNA of the CDR3 is TGTGCCAGCAGCTTAACAGCAGCTGGGGCCAACGTCCTGACTTTC.

The J gene is TRBJ1-5, the V gene TRBV11-3; D unclear. Deletions cut 3 bases from V and 0 bases from J, with 12 bases between. This CDR3 region has 16 residues. Germline CDR1 is SGHNT and CDR2 is YENEEA. The DNA for the CDR3 is TGTGCCAGCAGCTTTTGGGGAAACAATAGCAATCAGCCCCAGCATTTT. This codes for CASSFWGNNSNQPQHF.

This chain links TRBV10-1 with TRBJ1-1, with 11 bases fitting TRBD1. CDR1 and CDR2 (germline): WNHNN, SYGVQD (reference sequence). The CDR3 covers 15 residues. V lost 7 bases to trimming and J lost 1 base; unmatched junction nucleotides: 5. The CDR3 DNA reads as TGCGCCAGCACACGGGACAGGGGGAGGAACACTGAAGCTTTCTTT. This translates into CASTRDRGRNTEAFF.

The chain is built from TRBV30 and TRBJ1-2; D may be TRBD1 (6 bases). V lost 4 bases to trimming and J lost 3 bases, with 15 bases between them. The germline V gene has CDR1 GTSNPN and CDR2 SVGIG (reference sequence). The CDR3 runs 14 residues. CDR3 DNA sequence: TGTGCCTGGACCGGCGGTTGGGGGCACTATGGCTACACCTTC. Translation gives CAWTGGWGHYGYTF.

The chain links TRBV11-2 to TRBJ1-5; D ambiguous. Deletions cut 1 base from V and 4 bases from J, with 5 bases between. The CDR3 is 13 amino acids. Germline V gives CDR1 SGHAT, CDR2 FQNNGV. The CDR3 DNA is TGTGCCAGCAGCTTAGGGCCGAATCAGCCCCAGCATTTT. This gives the protein CASSLGPNQPQHF.

This clone was detected once. The J gene is TRBJ2-1, the V gene TRBV2; 8 nucleotides align to TRBD2. The CDR3 is 13 residues long. From germline, CDR1 is SNHLY and CDR2 FYNNEI. V lost 4 bases, J lost 7 bases, and 3 bases stayed unmatched. In DNA, the CDR3 is TGTGCCAGCAGTGGAAGCGGGGGTAATGAGCAGTTCTTC. This gives the protein CASSGSGGNEQFF.

The chain recombines TRBV28 with TRBJ2-2; D uncertain. The CDR3 covers 13 residues. Germline-derived CDR1 and CDR2 are MDHEN and SYDVKM. Trimming removed 2 bases at V and 1 base at J, with 2 bases between. The CDR3 loop reads CASSLGNTGELFF. The CDR3 DNA reads TGTGCCAGCAGTTTAGGGAACACCGGGGAGCTGTTTTTT.

The rearrangement joins TRBV13 to TRBJ2-5; D is possibly TRBD2 (7 bases). CDR1 and CDR2 from the germline V gene are PRHDT and FYEKMQ (reference sequence). With 5 bases removed from V and 5 bases from J, the gap between germline ends came to 21 bases. The CDR3 consists of 16 residues. This CDR3 reads CASSPFGGGGRETQYF. CDR3 bases: TGTGCCAGCAGCCCGTTTGGGGGCGGGGGTCGGGAGACCCAGTACTTC.

The chain combines TRBV27 with TRBJ2-4, with D hard to call. The CDR3 is made up of 13 amino acids. Germline V CDR1 and CDR2: MNHEY, SMNVEV (reference sequence). With 0 bases removed from V and 8 bases from J, the gap between germline ends came to 8 bases. The CDR3 coding sequence is TGTGCCAGCAGTTTATCCCCCCTGGACATTCAGTACTTC. It translates to CASSLSPLDIQYF.

The gene calls are TRBV24-1 and TRBJ2-1; TRBD2 matches 13 bases. The V segment lost 4 bases and the J segment 7 bases; nucleotides outside the gene matches: 9. CDR1 KGHDR and CDR2 SFDVKD come from the germline V gene. This CDR3 is built from 17 residues. The CDR3 protein is CATSDYLTSGGLNEQFF. The CDR3 nucleotides are TGTGCCACCAGTGACTACTTGACTAGCGGGGGGCTGAATGAGCAGTTCTTC.

This chain links TRBV6-5 with TRBJ1-1, with D maybe TRBD1 (5 bases). CDR3 size: 14 residues. Looked up from germline, CDR1 is MNHEY and CDR2 is SVGAGI. V was clipped by 6 bases and J by 4 bases, with 15 bases between them. The CDR3, as DNA: TGTGCCAGCAGCCGCCAGGGAGGCGGCACTGAAGCTTTCTTT. This codes for CASSRQGGGTEAFF.

This clone was counted only a few times. The chain has TRBV10-3 and TRBJ1-2; D possibly corresponds to TRBD1 (5 bases). With 7 bases removed from V and 7 bases from J, the gap between germline ends came to 16 bases. Germline lookup yields CDR1 ENHRY and CDR2 SYGVKD. This CDR3 spans 13 amino acids. CDR3 loop: CAITASSQGGYTF. The CDR3 region has the DNA TGTGCCATCACGGCCAGCTCTCAGGGTGGCTACACCTTC.

The genes are TRBV7-9 and TRBJ2-3; a weak D match, TRBD2 (5 bases). Deletions cut 5 bases from V and 2 bases from J, with 11 bases between. Germline V gene sequence: CDR1 SEHNR, CDR2 FQNEAQ (reference sequence). CDR3 length equals 14 residues. CDR3 nucleotide sequence: TGTGCCAGCAGCCCTGGACTCAACACAGATACGCAGTATTTT. This translates into CASSPGLNTDTQYF.

This clone was observed a handful of times. The chain employs TRBV19 and TRBJ1-3, with D unresolved. From germline, CDR1 is LNHDA and CDR2 SQIVND (reference sequence). This CDR3 region has 16 residues. Trimming left V 3 bases short and J 2 bases short, with 14 bases between. CDR3 nucleotides: TGTGCCAGTAGTATCGGTGGGCGATCAACTGGAAACACCATATATTTT. Translated, it gives CASSIGGRSTGNTIYF.

The rearrangement uses TRBV28 and TRBJ1-5; tentatively, D is TRBD1 (5 bases). The CDR3 loop spans 14 amino acids. Trimming cost V 5 bases and J 9 bases, with 17 bases left between them. In germline, CDR1 is MDHEN, CDR2 SYDVKM. The CDR3 DNA reads TGTGCCAGCAGTCCGTGGTCAGGGCCGGCGCCCCAGCATTTT. This sequence encodes CASSPWSGPAPQHF.

V and J are TRBV7-2 and TRBJ2-2; the match to TRBD1 covers 7 bases. With 5 bases clipped from V and 5 bases from J, the junction kept 8 bases outside the gene matches. Germline lookup yields CDR1 SGHTA and CDR2 FQGNSA. The CDR3 consists of 15 residues. The CDR3, as DNA: TGTGCCAGCAGCCCCAGACAGGGTGAAACCGGGGAGCTGTTTTTT. It yields the protein CASSPRQGETGELFF.